Presented here are 19 T cell receptor beta chains from one specimen sequenced in a study of graft-versus-host responses after intestinal transplantation. TCRdb keeps only in-frame clones here, not all; method: immunoSEQ multiplex PCR. This table has some 40,000 clones, just over 90% appearing once. The material was PBMCs, obtained nearly 750 days after intestinal transplantation. Every receptor here comes from a human patient who received an intestinal transplant, so some T cells may come from the graft donor.

The chain recombines TRBV19 with TRBJ2-3; 9 bases agree with TRBD2. J gave up 3 bases and V 1 base, and 8 bases lay outside the gene matches. The CDR3 covers 17 residues. Germline V gene sequence: CDR1 LNHDA, CDR2 SQIVND (reference sequence). The CDR3 protein is CASSIGGRGRETDTQYF. The CDR3 DNA reads as TGTGCCAGTAGTATAGGGGGTCGCGGGAGGGAAACAGATACGCAGTATTTT. Supplemented by reference TRBV19 and TRBJ2-3, the full variable domain reads DGGITQSPKYLFRKEGQNVTLSCEQNLNHDAMYWYRQDPGQGLRLIYYSQIVNDFQKGDIAEGYSVSREKKESFPLTVTSAQKNPTAFYLCASSIGGRGRETDTQYFGPGTRLTVL.

CDR3: CASSLSVGGVFEQYF. Here the CDR3 DNA reads TGTGCCAGCAGTTTATCGGTCGGGGGGGTTTTCGAGCAGTACTTC. This rearrangement joins TRBV27 to TRBJ2-7; TRBD2 matches 8 bases. J lost 6 bases, V lost 0 bases, and 7 bases had no gene match. Germline CDR1 MNHEY, CDR2 SMNVEV (reference sequence). The CDR3 runs to 15 residues.

The gene calls are TRBV5-8 and TRBJ2-7; weak D call: TRBD2 (6 bases). The length of the CDR3 is 13 residues. The germline V gene encodes CDR1 SGHTS and CDR2 YDEGEE. V dropped 5 bases and J dropped 2 bases, with 11 bases sitting between them. The DNA for the CDR3 is TGTGCCAGCAGGGAAAGACTAGCCTACGAGCAGTACTTC. Amino acids: CASRERLAYEQYF.

This clone occurred once. The chain joins TRBV6-5 to TRBJ2-7; TRBD2 might be the D (5 bases). The CDR3 extends over 12 amino acids. Trimming took off 4 bases at V and 3 bases at J, with 7 bases between the two ends. CDR1 is MNHEY and CDR2 is SVGAGI in the germline V gene. CDR3 residues: CASSSSGYEQYF. The CDR3 nucleotides are TGTGCCAGCAGTTCCAGCGGCTACGAGCAGTACTTC.

This clone showed up just once. This chain connects TRBV7-7 to TRBJ2-4; 7 nucleotides align to TRBD1. V lost 1 base, J lost 8 bases, and 2 bases stayed unmatched. Germline assignment: CDR1 SSHAT and CDR2 FNYEAQ (reference sequence). The CDR3 covers 13 residues. The CDR3, as DNA: TGTGCCAGCAGCTTAGGGCAGGGGGACATTCAGTACTTC. Translated, it gives CASSLGQGDIQYF.

Only one count was recorded for this clone. The genes are TRBV6-5 and TRBJ1-1; D remains ambiguous. Germline CDR1 MNHEY, CDR2 SVGAGI. V dropped 5 bases and J dropped 7 bases, with 14 bases sitting between them. This CDR3 has 13 amino acids. The CDR3 region has the DNA TGTGCCAGCAGTGCCAACGGACTGTTTGAAGCTTTCTTT. This sequence encodes CASSANGLFEAFF.

V usage is TRBV19 and J usage is TRBJ2-1; TRBD2 agrees at 16 bases. CDR3 length: 15 residues. V shed 11 bases and J 7 bases; nucleotides not matched to a gene: 8. Germline assignment: CDR1 LNHDA and CDR2 SQIVND (reference sequence). CDR3 amino acids: CASSAGLAGGNEQFF. In DNA form, the CDR3 reads TGTGCCTCAAGCGCGGGACTAGCGGGAGGGAATGAGCAGTTCTTC.

V is TRBV9 and J is TRBJ2-7; TRBD2 might be the D (7 bases). Trimming cost V 7 bases and J 0 bases, with 20 bases left between them. Germline CDR1 and CDR2: SGDLS and YYNGEE. The length of the CDR3 is 16 residues. The CDR3 spells CASSKRGGVGSYEQYF. Here the CDR3 DNA reads TGTGCCAGCTCCAAAAGGGGGGGAGTGGGCTCCTACGAGCAGTACTTC. The whole variable domain, filled in from reference TRBV9 and TRBJ2-7, reads DSGVTQTPKHLITATGQRVTLRCSPRSGDLSVYWYQQSLDQGLQFLIQYYNGEERAKGNILERFSAQQFPDLHSELNLSSLELGDSALYFCASSKRGGVGSYEQYFGPGTRLTVT.

The chain employs TRBV4-1 and TRBJ2-7; 8 positions match TRBD2. There are 15 residues in the CDR3. The J segment lost 3 bases and the V segment lost 3 bases, leaving 7 bases of the junction unmatched. Germline V gene lookup returns CDR1 MGHRA and CDR2 YSYEKL. The CDR3 bases are TGCGCCAGCAGCCAGACTAGCGTTGGGGGCTACGAGCAGTACTTC. Encoded protein: CASSQTSVGGYEQYF.

The V call is TRBV7-9, the J call TRBJ2-6; no clear D. The CDR3 covers 15 residues. Deletions cut 7 bases from V and 2 bases from J, with 12 bases between. Germline V lookup: CDR1 SEHNR, CDR2 FQNEAQ (reference sequence). CDR3 nucleotide sequence: TGTGCCAGCACCCTACAAATGGCTGGGGCCAACGTCCTGACTTTC. This gives the protein CASTLQMAGANVLTF.

This sequence joins TRBV6-5 and TRBJ1-1, with D possibly TRBD1 on 6 matching bases. Germline V CDR1 and CDR2: MNHEY, SVGAGI. The CDR3 sequence is 16 residues long. The V and J ends lost 4 bases and 5 bases respectively, with 20 bases between them. CDR3: CASSSSGWDMGTEAFF. CDR3 coding DNA: TGTGCCAGCAGTTCAAGCGGGTGGGACATGGGGACTGAAGCTTTCTTT.

The chain couples TRBV9 to TRBJ2-4; tentatively, D is TRBD1 (6 bases). The V and J ends lost 4 bases and 7 bases respectively, with 12 bases between them. Germline CDR1 is SGDLS and CDR2 is YYNGEE. The CDR3 is 13 amino acids. In DNA, the CDR3 is TGTGCCAGCAGCTTTACAGGGTCCAACATTCAGTACTTC. It codes for CASSFTGSNIQYF.

J is TRBJ2-1 and V is TRBV14, with D unclear. CDR1 is SGHDN and CDR2 is FVKESK in the germline V gene. CDR3 length equals 15 residues. The V gene lost 0 bases and the J gene lost 3 bases, with 9 bases spanning the gap. The CDR3 sequence: CASSQEETYYNEQFF. The CDR3 nucleotides read TGTGCCAGCAGCCAAGAGGAAACATACTACAATGAGCAGTTCTTC.

The chain has TRBV6-6 and TRBJ2-5; D gene uncertain. This CDR3 region has 14 residues. The germline V and J ends were trimmed by 2 bases and 0 bases, with 7 bases remaining between them. The V gene's germline CDR1 is MNHNY and CDR2 SVGAGI (reference sequence). CDR3 DNA: TGTGCCAGCAGTTACGACGGGTACCAAGAGACCCAGTACTTC. The encoded protein is CASSYDGYQETQYF.

The rearrangement joins TRBV25-1 to TRBJ1-1; D gene uncertain. The germline V and J ends were trimmed by 1 base and 3 bases, with 3 bases remaining between them. CDR1 and CDR2 from the germline V gene are MGHDK and SYGVNS. The CDR3 is 12 amino acids. The chain's CDR3 is CASSEFDTEAFF. CDR3 nucleotides: TGTGCCAGCAGTGAATTTGACACTGAAGCTTTCTTT.

The genes are TRBV6-5 and TRBJ1-6; D gene uncertain. The CDR3 is made up of 13 amino acids. The germline V gene encodes CDR1 MNHEY and CDR2 SVGAGI. V was clipped by 0 bases and J by 7 bases, with 4 bases between them. CDR3 nucleotide sequence: TGTGCCAGCAGTTACTCGGCCAATTCACCCCTCCACTTT. Translating it yields CASSYSANSPLHF.

The V call is TRBV4-1, the J call TRBJ2-7; 8 bases agree with TRBD1. Looked up from germline, CDR1 is MGHRA and CDR2 is YSYEKL. The CDR3 extends over 15 amino acids. V was pared by 3 bases and J by 4 bases, with 8 bases of the junction left unmatched. The DNA of the CDR3 is TGCGCCAGCAGCCATACCGAGGGGACAGGATACGAGCAGTACTTC. Its protein is CASSHTEGTGYEQYF.

The chain employs TRBV11-1 and TRBJ2-5, with 8 bases identical to TRBD1. This CDR3 is built from 17 residues. V was clipped by 5 bases and J by 6 bases; unmatched bases: 17. Germline V lookup: CDR1 SGHAT, CDR2 FQDESV (reference sequence). The CDR3 DNA is TGTGCCAGCAGCGACCCCGCGGGGCAGGGGGCCGAGCAGACCCAGTACTTC. As protein: CASSDPAGQGAEQTQYF.

The V and J genes are TRBV10-3 and TRBJ2-2, with 8 bases that match TRBD2. The trim removed 8 bases at V and 6 bases at J, leaving 2 bases unmatched. CDR1 is ENHRY and CDR2 is SYGVKD in the germline V gene. The CDR3 extends over 12 amino acids. The CDR3: CAIAREAGELFF. In DNA, the CDR3 is TGTGCCATCGCGCGGGAGGCCGGGGAGCTGTTTTTT.